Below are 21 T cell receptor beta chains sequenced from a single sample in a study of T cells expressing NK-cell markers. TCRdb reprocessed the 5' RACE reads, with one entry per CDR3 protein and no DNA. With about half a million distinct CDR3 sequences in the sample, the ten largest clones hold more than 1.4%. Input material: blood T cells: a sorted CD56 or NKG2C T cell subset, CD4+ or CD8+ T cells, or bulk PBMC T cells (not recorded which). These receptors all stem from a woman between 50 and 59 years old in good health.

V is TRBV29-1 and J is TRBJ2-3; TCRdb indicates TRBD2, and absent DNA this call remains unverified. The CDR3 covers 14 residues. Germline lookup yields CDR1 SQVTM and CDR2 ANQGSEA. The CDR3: CSVDGGGGGDTQYF.

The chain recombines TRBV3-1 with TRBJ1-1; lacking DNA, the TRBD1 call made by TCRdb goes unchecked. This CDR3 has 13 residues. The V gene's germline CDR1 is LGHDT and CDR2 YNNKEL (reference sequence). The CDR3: CASSGDHGYEAFF.

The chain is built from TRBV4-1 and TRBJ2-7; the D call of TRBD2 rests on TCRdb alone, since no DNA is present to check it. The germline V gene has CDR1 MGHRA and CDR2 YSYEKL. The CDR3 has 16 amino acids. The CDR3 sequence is CASSPGQDPLSYEQYF.

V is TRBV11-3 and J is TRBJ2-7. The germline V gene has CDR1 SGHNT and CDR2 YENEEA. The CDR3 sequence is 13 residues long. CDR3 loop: CASSLINAYEQYF.

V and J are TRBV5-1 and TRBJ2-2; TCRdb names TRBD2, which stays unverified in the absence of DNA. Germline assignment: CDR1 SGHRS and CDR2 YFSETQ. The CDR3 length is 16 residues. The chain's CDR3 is CASSLVLAGGTGELFF.

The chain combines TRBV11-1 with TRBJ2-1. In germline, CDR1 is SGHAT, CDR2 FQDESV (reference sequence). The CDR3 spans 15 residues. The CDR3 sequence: CASSLGVHNYNEQFF.

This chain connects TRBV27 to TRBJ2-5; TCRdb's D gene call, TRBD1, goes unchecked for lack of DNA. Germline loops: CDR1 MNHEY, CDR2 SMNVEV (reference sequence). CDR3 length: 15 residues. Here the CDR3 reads CASSLSLFREETQYF.

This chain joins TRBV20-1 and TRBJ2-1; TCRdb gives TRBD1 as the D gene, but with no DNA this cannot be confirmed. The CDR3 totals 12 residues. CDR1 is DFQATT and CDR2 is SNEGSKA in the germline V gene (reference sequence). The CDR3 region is CSATGTFDEQFF.

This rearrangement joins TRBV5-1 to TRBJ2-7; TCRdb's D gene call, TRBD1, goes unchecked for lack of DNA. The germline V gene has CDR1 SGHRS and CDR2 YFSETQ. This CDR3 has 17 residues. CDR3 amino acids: CASSQGRLSHRGYEQYF.

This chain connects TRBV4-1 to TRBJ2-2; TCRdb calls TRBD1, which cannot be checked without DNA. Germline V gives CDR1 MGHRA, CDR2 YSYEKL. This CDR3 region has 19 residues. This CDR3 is CASSHAGTGGLVGTGELFF.

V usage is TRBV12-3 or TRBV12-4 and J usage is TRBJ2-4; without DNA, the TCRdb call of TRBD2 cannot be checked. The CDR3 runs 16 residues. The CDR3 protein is CASSRGPQKSKNIQYF.

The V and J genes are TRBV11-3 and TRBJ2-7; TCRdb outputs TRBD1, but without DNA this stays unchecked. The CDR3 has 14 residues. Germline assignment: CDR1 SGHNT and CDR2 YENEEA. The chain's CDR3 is CASSSPRQGYEQYF.

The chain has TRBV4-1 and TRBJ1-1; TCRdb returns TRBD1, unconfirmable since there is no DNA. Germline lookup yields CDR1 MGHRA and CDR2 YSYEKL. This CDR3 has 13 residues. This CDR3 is CASSQRGGGRSFF.

This CDR3 is CASSTPGQGHEKLFF. J is TRBJ1-4 and V is TRBV19; TCRdb lists TRBD1, though no DNA is available to test this call. Germline CDR1 and CDR2: LNHDA and SQIVND (reference sequence). This CDR3 has 15 amino acids.

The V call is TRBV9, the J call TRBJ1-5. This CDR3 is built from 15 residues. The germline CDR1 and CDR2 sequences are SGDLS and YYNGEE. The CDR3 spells CASSVDGKDNQPQHF.

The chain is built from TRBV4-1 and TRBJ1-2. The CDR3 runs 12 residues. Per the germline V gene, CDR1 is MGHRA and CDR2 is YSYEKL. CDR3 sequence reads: CASSQAAFGYTF.

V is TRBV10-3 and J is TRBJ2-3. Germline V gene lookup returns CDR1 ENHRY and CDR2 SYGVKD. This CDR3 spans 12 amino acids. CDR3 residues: CAGSRGTDTQYF.

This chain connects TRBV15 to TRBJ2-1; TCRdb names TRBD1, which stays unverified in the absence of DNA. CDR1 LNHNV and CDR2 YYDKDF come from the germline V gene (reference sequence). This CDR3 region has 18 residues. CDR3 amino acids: CATSSLDDLGGSYNEQFF.

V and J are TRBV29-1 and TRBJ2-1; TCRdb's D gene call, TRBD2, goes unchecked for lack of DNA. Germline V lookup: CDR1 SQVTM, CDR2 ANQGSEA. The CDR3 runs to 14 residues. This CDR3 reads CSGRALVNYNEQFF.

The CDR3: CASPHRGRGNQPQHF. The chain recombines TRBV27 with TRBJ1-5; there is no DNA to check the TCRdb D call of TRBD1. Germline assignment: CDR1 MNHEY and CDR2 SMNVEV (reference sequence). The CDR3 sequence is 15 residues long.

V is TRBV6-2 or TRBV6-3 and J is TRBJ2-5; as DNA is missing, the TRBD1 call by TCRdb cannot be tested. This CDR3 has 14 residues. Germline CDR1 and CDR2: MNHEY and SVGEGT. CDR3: CASSYSDRPETQYF.